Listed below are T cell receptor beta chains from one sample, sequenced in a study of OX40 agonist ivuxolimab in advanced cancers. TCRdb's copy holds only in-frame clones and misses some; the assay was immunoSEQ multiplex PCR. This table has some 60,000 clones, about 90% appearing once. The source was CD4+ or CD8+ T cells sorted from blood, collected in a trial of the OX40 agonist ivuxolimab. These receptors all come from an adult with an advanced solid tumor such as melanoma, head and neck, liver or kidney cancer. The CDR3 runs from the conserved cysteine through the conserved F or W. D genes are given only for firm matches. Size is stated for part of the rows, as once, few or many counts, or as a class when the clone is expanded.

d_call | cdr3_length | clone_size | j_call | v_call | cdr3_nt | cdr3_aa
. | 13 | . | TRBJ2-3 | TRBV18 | TGTGCCAGCTCACCCCCCTCGACAGATACGCAGTATTTT | CASSPPSTDTQYF
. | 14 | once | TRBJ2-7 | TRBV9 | TGTGCCAGCAGCGTGAGGGGGGGCTCCTACGAGCAGTACTTC | CASSVRGGSYEQYF
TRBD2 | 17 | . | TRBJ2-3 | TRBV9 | TGTGCCAGCAGTGGGACTAGCGGGAGGGATAGCACAGATACGCAGTATTTT | CASSGTSGRDSTDTQYF
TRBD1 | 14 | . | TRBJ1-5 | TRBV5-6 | TGTGCCAGCAGCCGGGGACAGCAGAACGGGCCCCAGCATTTT | CASSRGQQNGPQHF
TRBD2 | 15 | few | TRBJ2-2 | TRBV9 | TGTGCCAGCAGCGTTACTAGCGGGGGGGGCGGGGAGCTGTTTTTT | CASSVTSGGGGELFF
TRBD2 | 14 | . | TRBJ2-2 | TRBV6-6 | TGTGCCAGCAGCCATCCGGGGGGCACCGGGGAGCTGTTTTTT | CASSHPGGTGELFF
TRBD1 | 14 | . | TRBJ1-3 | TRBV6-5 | TGTGCCAGCACCCAGACAGGGCAAGGAAACACCATATATTTT | CASTQTGQGNTIYF
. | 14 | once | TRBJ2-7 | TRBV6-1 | TGTGCCAGCAGCCTCAGGTACCTTGGGGACGAGCAGTACTTC | CASSLRYLGDEQYF
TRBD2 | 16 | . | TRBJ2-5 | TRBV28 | TGTGCCAGCAGCTCTCTAGGGACTAGCGGGAGTAAGACCCAGTACTTC | CASSSLGTSGSKTQYF
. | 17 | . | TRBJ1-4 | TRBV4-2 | TGTGCCAGCAGCCAAGATACGAGGGGGGGTCTTAATGAAAAACTGTTTTTT | CASSQDTRGGLNEKLFF
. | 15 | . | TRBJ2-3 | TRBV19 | TGTGCCAGTGGAGATGGCTGGAGTCCCACAGATACGCAGTATTTT | CASGDGWSPTDTQYF
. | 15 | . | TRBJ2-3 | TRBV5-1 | TGCGCCAGCAGCTCTCGGACACACAGCACAGATACGCAGTATTTT | CASSSRTHSTDTQYF
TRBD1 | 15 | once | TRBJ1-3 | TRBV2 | TGTGCCAGCAGTAGGACAGGGAGAACTGGAAACACCATATATTTT | CASSRTGRTGNTIYF
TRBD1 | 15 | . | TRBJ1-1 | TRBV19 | TGTGCCAGTAGACCGAGACAGGGTAGCGCAGCTGAAGCTTTCTTT | CASRPRQGSAAEAFF
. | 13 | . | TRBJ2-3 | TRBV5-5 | TGTGCCAGCAGCCCTAGACCTCCAGATACGCAGTATTTT | CASSPRPPDTQYF
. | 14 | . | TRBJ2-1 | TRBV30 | TGTGCCTGGAGTGAGGCTCCCCAAAGGAATGAGCAGTTCTTC | CAWSEAPQRNEQFF
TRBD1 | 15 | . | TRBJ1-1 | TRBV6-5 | TGTGCCAGCAGTTCCCACAGGGGGAACGCGGCTGAAGCTTTCTTT | CASSSHRGNAAEAFF
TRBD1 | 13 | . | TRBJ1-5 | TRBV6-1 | TGTGCCAGCAGCACACAGGGGCACCAGCCCCAGCATTTT | CASSTQGHQPQHF
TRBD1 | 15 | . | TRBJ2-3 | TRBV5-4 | TGTGCCAGCAGTGGCCGGGACAGGGCATTGAATACGCAGTATTTT | CASSGRDRALNTQYF
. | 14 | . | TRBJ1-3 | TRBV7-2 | TGTGCCAGCAGCTCCACGCCAGGTGGAAACACCATATATTTT | CASSSTPGGNTIYF
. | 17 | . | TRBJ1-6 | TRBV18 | TGTGCCAGCTCACCACTGAGAGACAGAAAAAATAATTCACCCCTCCACTTT | CASSPLRDRKNNSPLHF
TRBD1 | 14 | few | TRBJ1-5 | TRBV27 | TGTGCCAGCAGTTTGGACAGGATTGGACAGCCCCAGCATTTT | CASSLDRIGQPQHF
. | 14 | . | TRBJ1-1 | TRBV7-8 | TGTGCCAGCAGCTTAAACAGGCTGAACACTGAAGCTTTCTTT | CASSLNRLNTEAFF
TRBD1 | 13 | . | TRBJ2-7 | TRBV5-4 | TGTGCCAGCAGCGCACAGGGGTCCTACGAGCAGTACTTC | CASSAQGSYEQYF
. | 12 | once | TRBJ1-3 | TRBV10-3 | TGTGCCATCAGTGTGGATGGAAACACCATATATTTT | CAISVDGNTIYF
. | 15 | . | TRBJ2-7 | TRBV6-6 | TGTGCCAGCAGTTCCCGCCCGGACTACTCCTACGAGCAGTACTTC | CASSSRPDYSYEQYF
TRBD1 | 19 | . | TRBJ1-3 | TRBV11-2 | TGTGCCAGCAGCTTAGGCTGGAGGACAGGGGTTTCCAACGGAAACACCATATATTTT | CASSLGWRTGVSNGNTIYF
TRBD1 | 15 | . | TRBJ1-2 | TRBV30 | TGTGCCTGGAGTGTAGGGACAGGGGTTCGCTATGGCTACACCTTC | CAWSVGTGVRYGYTF
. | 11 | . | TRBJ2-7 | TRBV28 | TGTGCCAGCAGCTCAGGGGTAAAGCAGTACTTC | CASSSGVKQYF
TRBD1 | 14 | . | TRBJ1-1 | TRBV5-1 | TGCGCCAGCAGCGGGGGACAGCCGAACACTGAAGCTTTCTTT | CASSGGQPNTEAFF
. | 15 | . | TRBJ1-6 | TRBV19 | TGTGCCAGTAACCCCCCCGGCTCATTGGATTCACCCCTCCACTTT | CASNPPGSLDSPLHF
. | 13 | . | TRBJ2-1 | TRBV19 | TGTGCCAGCACCGGGCTCGGCTACAATGAGCAGTTCTTC | CASTGLGYNEQFF
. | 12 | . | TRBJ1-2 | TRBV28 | TGTGCCAGCAGTTTAGGTGACTATGGCTACACCTTC | CASSLGDYGYTF
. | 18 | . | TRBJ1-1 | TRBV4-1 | TGCGCCAGCAGCCAAGATCTACTCAAACTAAGGATGAACACTGAAGCTTTCTTT | CASSQDLLKLRMNTEAFF
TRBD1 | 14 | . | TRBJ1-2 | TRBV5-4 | TGTGCCAGCAGTCAGGGGGGGGAAGTCTATGGCTACACCTTC | CASSQGGEVYGYTF
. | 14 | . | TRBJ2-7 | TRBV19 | TGTGCCAGTAGTACGGGGGAAAGGTCACGTGAGCAGTACTTC | CASSTGERSREQYF
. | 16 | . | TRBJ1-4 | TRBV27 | TGTGCCAGCAGAACGCCCAGGGGCCCAACTAATGAAAAACTGTTTTTT | CASRTPRGPTNEKLFF
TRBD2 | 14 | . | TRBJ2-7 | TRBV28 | TGTGCCAGCGCACTAGCGGGGTCCTCCTACGAGCAGTACTTC | CASALAGSSYEQYF
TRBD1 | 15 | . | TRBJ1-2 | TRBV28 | TGTGCCAGCAGTTTGACTGGACAGGGGACCTATGGCTACACCTTC | CASSLTGQGTYGYTF
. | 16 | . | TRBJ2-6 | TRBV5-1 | TGCGCCAGCAGCTTGAAGGCACCCTCTGGGGCCAACGTCCTGACTTTC | CASSLKAPSGANVLTF
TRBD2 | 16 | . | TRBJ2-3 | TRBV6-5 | TGTGCCAGCAGTTACTGGGAGCGGGGGGGCCGAGATACGCAGTATTTT | CASSYWERGGRDTQYF
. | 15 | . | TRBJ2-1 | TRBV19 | TGTGCCAGTAGTATGGAAAGGAGCTCCTACAATGAGCAGTTCTTC | CASSMERSSYNEQFF
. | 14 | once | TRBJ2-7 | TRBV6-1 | TGTGCCAGCAGTCATAACACAGGGCCCTACGAGCAGTACTTC | CASSHNTGPYEQYF
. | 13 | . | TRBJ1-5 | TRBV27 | TGTGCCAGCTCAGACAACTTTGACCAGCCCCAGCATTTT | CASSDNFDQPQHF
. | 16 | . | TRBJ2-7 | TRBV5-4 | TGTGCCAGCAGCAAACTCCCGGGACAACCCCCCTACGAGCAGTACTTC | CASSKLPGQPPYEQYF
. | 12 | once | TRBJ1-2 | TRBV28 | TGTGCCAGCAGTTTAAACGGCTATGGCTACACCTTC | CASSLNGYGYTF
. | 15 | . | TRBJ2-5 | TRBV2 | TGTGCCAGCAGGACCCGGTCCCCGTCTCAAGAGACCCAGTACTTC | CASRTRSPSQETQYF
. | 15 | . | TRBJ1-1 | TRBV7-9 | TGTGCCAGCAGCACAGTGGGGGGGATGAACACTGAGGCTTTCTTT | CASSTVGGMNTEAFF
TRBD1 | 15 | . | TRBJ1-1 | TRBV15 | TGTGCCACCAGCAGAGATAAGGACAGGGTAACTGAAGCTTTCTTT | CATSRDKDRVTEAFF
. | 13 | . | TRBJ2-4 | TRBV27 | TGTGCCAGCAGGCGACAGCAGGGAAACATTCAGTACTTC | CASRRQQGNIQYF